This T cell receptor (beta chain) is from a study of chemoradiotherapy in HPV16-positive cancers. Overall study context: A couple of HPV16-positive patients' cells yielded candidate HPV-specific clones and common motifs.

Samples were taken several times over chemoradiotherapy. The repertoire was sequenced with immunoSEQ multiplex PCR; TCRdb's copy has only in-frame clones and lacks some. Found here are over 5,000 clones, more than 65% of them singletons; the top ten hold under 20%. As regards this clone: Its antigen is not known.

Broader study findings: Candidate HPV-specific clones and E7-related TCR motifs grew in tumor during treatment. The functional HPV-specific definition rests on just a couple of HPV16-positive patients.

V was pared by 5 bases and J by 9 bases, with 10 bases of the junction left unmatched. The CDR3 loop spans 15 amino acids. Germline CDR1 and CDR2: SGDLS and YYNGEE. The origin of this receptor is a human donor with HPV-associated anogenital cancer. The sample consisted of tumor tissue, taken from a patient who underwent chemoradiotherapy. The genes are TRBV9 and TRBJ1-6, with 8 bases aligning to TRBD1. CDR3 amino acids: CASSFQSGGSSPLHF. The CDR3, as DNA: TGTGCCAGCAGTTTTCAATCAGGGGGCAGTTCACCCCTCCACTTT.